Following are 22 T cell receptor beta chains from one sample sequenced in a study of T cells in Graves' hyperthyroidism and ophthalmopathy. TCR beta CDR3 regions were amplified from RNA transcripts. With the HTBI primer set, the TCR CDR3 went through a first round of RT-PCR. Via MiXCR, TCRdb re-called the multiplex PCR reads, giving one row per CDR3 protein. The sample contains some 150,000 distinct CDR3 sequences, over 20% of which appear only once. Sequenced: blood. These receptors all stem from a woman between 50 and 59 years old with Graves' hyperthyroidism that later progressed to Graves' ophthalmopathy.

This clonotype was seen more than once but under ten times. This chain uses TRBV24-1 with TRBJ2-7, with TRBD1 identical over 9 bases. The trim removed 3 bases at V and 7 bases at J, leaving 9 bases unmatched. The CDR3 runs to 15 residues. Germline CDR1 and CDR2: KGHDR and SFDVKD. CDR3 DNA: TGTGCCACCAGTGATGCCACAGGGGGCGGAAGGGAGCAGTACTTC. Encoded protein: CATSDATGGGREQYF.

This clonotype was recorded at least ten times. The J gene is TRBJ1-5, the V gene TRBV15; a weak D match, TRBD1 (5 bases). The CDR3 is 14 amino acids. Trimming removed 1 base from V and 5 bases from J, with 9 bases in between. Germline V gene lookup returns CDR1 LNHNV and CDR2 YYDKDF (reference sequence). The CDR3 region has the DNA TGTGCCACCAGCAGAGCCAGGGATGATCAGCCCCAGCATTTT. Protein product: CATSRARDDQPQHF.

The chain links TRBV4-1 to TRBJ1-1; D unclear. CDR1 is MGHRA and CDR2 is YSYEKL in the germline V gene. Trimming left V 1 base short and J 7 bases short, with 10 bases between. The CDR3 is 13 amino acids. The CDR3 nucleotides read TGCGCCAGCAGCCAAGTCCACAGTAATGAAGCTTTCTTT. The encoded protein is CASSQVHSNEAFF.

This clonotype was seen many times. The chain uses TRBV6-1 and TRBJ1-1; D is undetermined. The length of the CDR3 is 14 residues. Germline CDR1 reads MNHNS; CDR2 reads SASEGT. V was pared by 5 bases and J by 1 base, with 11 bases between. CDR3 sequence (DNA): TGTGCCAGCAGTTACGGGAAGGGGAACACTGAAGCTTTCTTT. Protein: CASSYGKGNTEAFF.

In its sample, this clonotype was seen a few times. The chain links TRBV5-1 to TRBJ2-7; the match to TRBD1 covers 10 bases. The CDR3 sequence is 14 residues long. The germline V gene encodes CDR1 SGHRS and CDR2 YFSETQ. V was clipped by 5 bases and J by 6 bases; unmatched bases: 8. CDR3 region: CASSPGTGALEQYF. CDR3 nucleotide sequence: TGCGCCAGCAGTCCCGGGACAGGGGCACTCGAGCAGTACTTC. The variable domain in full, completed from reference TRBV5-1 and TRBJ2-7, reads KAGVTQTPRYLIKTRGQQVTLSCSPISGHRSVSWYQQTPGQGLQFLFEYFSETQRNKGNFPGRFSGRQFSNSRSEMNVSTLELGDSALYLCASSPGTGALEQYFGPGTRLTVT.

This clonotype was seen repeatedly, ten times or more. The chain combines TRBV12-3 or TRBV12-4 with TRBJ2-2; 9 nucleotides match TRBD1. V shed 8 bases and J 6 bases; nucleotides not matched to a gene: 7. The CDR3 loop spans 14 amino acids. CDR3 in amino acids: CASRTQGAAGELFF. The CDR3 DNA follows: TGTGCCAGCCGAACACAGGGGGCGGCCGGGGAGCTGTTTTTT.

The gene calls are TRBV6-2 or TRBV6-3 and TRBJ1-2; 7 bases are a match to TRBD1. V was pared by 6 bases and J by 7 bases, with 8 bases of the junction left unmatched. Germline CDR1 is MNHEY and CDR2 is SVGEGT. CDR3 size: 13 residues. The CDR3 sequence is CASSDDRDSGYTF. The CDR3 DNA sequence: TGTGCCAGCAGCGACGACAGGGACTCTGGCTACACCTTC.

CDR3 bases: TGCAGTGCTGGGCCGGGACTAGGTCCAGGTAGCTCCTACAATGAGCAGTTCTTC. It yields the protein CSAGPGLGPGSSYNEQFF. The rearrangement uses TRBV20-1 and TRBJ2-1; 8 bases align to TRBD2. The CDR3 has 18 residues. Germline V gene sequence: CDR1 DFQATT, CDR2 SNEGSKA (reference sequence). Trimming took 5 bases from V and 0 from J; bases not matched to a gene: 15.

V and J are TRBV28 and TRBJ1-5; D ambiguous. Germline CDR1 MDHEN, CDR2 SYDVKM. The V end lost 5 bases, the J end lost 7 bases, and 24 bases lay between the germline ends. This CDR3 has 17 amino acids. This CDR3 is CASSPPGRLLGRQPQHF. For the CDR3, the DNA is TGTGCCAGCAGTCCCCCTGGACGGTTGCTTGGCAGGCAGCCCCAGCATTTT.

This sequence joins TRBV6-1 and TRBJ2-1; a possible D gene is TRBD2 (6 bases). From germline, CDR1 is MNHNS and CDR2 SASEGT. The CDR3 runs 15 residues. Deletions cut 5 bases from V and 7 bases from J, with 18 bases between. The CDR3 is CASSSLPGVGNEQFF. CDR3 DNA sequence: TGTGCCAGCAGTTCCCTACCGGGAGTGGGTAATGAGCAGTTCTTC.

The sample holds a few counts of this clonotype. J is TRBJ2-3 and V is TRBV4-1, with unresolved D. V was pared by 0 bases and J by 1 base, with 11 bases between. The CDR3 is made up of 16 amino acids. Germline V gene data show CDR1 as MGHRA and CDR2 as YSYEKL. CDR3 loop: CASSQDSVWGTDTQYF. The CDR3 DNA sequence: TGCGCCAGCAGCCAAGATTCGGTGTGGGGCACAGATACGCAGTATTTT.

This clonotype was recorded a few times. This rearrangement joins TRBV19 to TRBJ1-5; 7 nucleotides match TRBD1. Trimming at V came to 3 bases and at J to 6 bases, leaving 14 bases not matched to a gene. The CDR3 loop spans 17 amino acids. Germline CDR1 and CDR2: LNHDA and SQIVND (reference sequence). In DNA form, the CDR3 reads TGTGCCAGTAGTATCACGACAGGGAGTTCATCAGGTCAGCCCCAGCATTTT. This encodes CASSITTGSSSGQPQHF.

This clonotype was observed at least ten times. In DNA form, the CDR3 reads TGCAGTGCTAGAGAAGACAGGGCTTACTACACTGAAGCTTTCTTT. Translating it yields CSAREDRAYYTEAFF. The J gene is TRBJ1-1, the V gene TRBV20-1; TRBD1 aligns across 7 bases. Losses at the gene ends were 0 bases for V and 3 bases for J; bases not matched to a gene: 7. The CDR3 spans 15 residues. Germline CDR1 and CDR2: DFQATT and SNEGSKA (reference sequence).

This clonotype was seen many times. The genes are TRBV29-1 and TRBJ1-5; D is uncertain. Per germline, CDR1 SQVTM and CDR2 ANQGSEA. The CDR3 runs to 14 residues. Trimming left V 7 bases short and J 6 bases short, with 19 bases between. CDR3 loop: CSATVGEGLQPQHF. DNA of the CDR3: TGCAGCGCCACGGTCGGAGAGGGCCTTCAGCCCCAGCATTTT.

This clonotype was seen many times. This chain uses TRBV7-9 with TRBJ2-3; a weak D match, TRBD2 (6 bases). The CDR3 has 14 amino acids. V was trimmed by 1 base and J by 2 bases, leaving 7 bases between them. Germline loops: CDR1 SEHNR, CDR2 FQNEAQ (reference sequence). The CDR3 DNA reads TGTGCCAGCAGCTTAGAACTAGCCACAGATACGCAGTATTTT. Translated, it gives CASSLELATDTQYF. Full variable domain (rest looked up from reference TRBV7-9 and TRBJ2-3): DTGVSQNPRHKITKRGQNVTFRCDPISEHNRLYWYRQTLGQGPEFLTYFQNEAQLEKSRLLSDRFSAERPKGSFSTLEIQRTEQGDSAMYLCASSLELATDTQYFGPGTRLTVL.

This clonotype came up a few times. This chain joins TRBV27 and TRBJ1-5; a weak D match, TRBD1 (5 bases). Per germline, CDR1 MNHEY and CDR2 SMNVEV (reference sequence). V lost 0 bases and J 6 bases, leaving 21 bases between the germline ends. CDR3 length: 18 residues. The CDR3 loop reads CASSLSARVGGGSQPQHF. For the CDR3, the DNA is TGTGCCAGCAGTTTATCCGCCAGGGTCGGGGGAGGGAGTCAGCCCCAGCATTTT.

The CDR3: CASRDSGLGNEQYF. CDR3 sequence (DNA): TGCGCCAGCAGGGATAGCGGACTCGGGAACGAGCAGTACTTC. The J gene is TRBJ2-7, the V gene TRBV10-2; possibly TRBD2 for D (6 bases). The CDR3 has 14 residues. The V gene's germline CDR1 is WSHSY and CDR2 SAAADI. The ends were cut back, 6 bases at V and 5 bases at J, with 17 bases in the middle.

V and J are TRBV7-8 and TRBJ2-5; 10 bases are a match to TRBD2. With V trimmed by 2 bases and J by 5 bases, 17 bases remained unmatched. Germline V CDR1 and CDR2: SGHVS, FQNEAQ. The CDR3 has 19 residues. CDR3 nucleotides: TGTGCCAGCAGCTTAACTAGCGGGAAGGACAATTCTAGTCCGGAGACCCAGTACTTC. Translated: CASSLTSGKDNSSPETQYF. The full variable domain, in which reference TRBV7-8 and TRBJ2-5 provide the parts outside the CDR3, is GAGVSQSPRYKVAKRGQDVALRCDPISGHVSLFWYQQALGQGPEFLTYFQNEAQLDKSGLPSDRFFAERPEGSVSTLKIQRTQQEDSAVYLCASSLTSGKDNSSPETQYFGPGTRLLVL.

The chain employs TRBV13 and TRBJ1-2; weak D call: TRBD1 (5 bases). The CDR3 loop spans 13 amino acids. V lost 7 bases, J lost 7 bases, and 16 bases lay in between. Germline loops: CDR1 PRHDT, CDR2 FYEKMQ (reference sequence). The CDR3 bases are TGTGCCAGCAAAGGGGACGTCCCGCTTGGCTACACCTTC. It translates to CASKGDVPLGYTF.

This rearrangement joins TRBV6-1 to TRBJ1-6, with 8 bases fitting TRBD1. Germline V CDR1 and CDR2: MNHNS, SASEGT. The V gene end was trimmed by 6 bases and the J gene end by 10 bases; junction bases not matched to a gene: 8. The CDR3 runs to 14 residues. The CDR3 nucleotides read TGTGCCAGCAGACCACAGGGGGGGCGATCACCCCTCCACTTT. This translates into CASRPQGGRSPLHF.

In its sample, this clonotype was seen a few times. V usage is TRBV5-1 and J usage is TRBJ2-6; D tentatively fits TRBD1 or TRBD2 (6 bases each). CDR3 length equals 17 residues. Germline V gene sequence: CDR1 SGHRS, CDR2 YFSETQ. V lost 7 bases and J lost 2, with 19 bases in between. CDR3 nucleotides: TGCGCCAGCCAGGAGGGGGACTTTTTTACTGGGGCCAACGTCCTGACTTTC. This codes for CASQEGDFFTGANVLTF.

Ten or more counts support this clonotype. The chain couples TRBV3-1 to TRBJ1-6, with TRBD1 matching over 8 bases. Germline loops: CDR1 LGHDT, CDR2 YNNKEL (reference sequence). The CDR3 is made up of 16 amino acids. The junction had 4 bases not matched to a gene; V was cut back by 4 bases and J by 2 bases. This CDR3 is CASSLGQGAYNSPLHF. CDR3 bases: TGTGCCAGCAGCCTAGGACAGGGCGCCTATAATTCACCCCTCCACTTT.